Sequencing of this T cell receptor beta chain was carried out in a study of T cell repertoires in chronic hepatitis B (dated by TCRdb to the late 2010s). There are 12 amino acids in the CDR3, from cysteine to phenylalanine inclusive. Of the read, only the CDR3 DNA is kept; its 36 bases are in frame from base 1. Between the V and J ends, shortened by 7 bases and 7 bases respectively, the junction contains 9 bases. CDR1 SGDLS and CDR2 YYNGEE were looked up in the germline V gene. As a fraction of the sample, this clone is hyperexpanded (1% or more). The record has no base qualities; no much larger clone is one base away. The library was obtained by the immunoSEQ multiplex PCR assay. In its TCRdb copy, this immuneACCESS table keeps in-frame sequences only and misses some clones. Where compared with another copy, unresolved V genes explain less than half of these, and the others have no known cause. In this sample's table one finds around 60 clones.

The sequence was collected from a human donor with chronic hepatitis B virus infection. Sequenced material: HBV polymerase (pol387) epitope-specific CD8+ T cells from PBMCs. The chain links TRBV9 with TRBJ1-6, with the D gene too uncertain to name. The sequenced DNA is TGTGCCAGCGGGGATTCCAATTCACCCCTCCACTTT. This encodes CASGDSNSPLHF.